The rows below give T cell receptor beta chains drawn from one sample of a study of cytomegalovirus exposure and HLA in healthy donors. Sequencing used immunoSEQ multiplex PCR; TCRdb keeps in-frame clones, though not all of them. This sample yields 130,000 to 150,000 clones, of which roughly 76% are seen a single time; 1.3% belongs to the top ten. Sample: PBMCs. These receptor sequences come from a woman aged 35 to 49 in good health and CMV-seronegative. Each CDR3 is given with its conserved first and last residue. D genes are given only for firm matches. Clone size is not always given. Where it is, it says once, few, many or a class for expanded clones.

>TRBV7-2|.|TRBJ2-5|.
TGTGCCAGCAGCTCATTCGGGGGCCAAGAGACCCAGTACTTC
CASSSFGGQETQYF
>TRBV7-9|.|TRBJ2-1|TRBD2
TGTGCCAGCAGAACTAGCGGGGGTCACCAAGAGCAGTTCTTC
CASRTSGGHQEQFF
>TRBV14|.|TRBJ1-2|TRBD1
TGTGCCAGCAGCCAAGAAACAGGGGGTGGCTACACCTTC
CASSQETGGGYTF
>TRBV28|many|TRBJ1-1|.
TGTGCCAGCAGTCACCCAAGTAGGGGCACTGAAGCTTTCTTT
CASSHPSRGTEAFF
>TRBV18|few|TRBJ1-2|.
TGTGCCAGCTCACCGGACAGCAACTATGGCTACACCTTC
CASSPDSNYGYTF
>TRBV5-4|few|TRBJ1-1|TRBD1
TGTGCCAGCAGCAATTTACAGGGGCCCGACAGTGAAGCTTTCTTT
CASSNLQGPDSEAFF
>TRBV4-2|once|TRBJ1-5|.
TGTGCCAGCAGCCAGTCACTGTCCCATAGCAATCAGCCCCAGCATTTT
CASSQSLSHSNQPQHF
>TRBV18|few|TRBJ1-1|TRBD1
TGTGCCAGCTCACTGTGGACAGGGGAAACTGAAGCTTTCTTT
CASSLWTGETEAFF
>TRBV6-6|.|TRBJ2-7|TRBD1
TGTGCCAGCAGTGCCGTGGGACAGGGGGCGGGGGAGCAGTACTTC
CASSAVGQGAGEQYF
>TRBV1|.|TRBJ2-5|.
TGCACCAGCAGCCAACGTAAGCGGCTTGCCCAAGAGACCCAGTACTTC
CTSSQRKRLAQETQYF
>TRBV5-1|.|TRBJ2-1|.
TGCGCCAGCAGCTTGGCTCTTGTCGATGAGCAGTTCTTC
CASSLALVDEQFF
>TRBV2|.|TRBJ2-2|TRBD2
TGTGCCAGCAGTCGGAGCGGGGGGGCAATCGGGGAGCTGTTTTTT
CASSRSGGAIGELFF
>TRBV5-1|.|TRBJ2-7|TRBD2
TGCGCCAGCAGCCGATCGACTAGCGGGGGTGGGGGCTACGAGCAGTACTTC
CASSRSTSGGGGYEQYF
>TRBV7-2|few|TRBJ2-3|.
TGTGCCAGCAGCTCCCGACTAGTGAATACGCAGTATTTT
CASSSRLVNTQYF
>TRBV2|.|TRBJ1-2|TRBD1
TGTGCCAGCAGTGAAGCGGGGACAGTCTATGGCTACACCTTC
CASSEAGTVYGYTF
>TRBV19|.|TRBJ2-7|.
TGTGCCAGTAGTATCGGGGGAACGGGATACGAGCAGTACTTC
CASSIGGTGYEQYF
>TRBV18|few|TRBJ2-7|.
TGTGCCAGCTCACCGCATACAGGGACCGAGCAGTACTTC
CASSPHTGTEQYF
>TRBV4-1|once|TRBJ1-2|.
TGCGCCAGCAGCCAAGCCCCGTTCGGTGACTATGGCTACACCTTC
CASSQAPFGDYGYTF
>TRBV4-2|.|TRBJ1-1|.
TGTGCCAGCAGCCAAGGAGGCCTTGACACTGAAGCTTTCTTT
CASSQGGLDTEAFF
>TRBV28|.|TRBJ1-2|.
TGTGCCAGCATGGGACACAATAACTATGGCTACACCTTC
CASMGHNNYGYTF
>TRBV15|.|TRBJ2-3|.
TGTGCCACCAGCCCTCGCCGATCTCTAGCGCCCCCCTTGCGGACGCAGTATTTT
CATSPRRSLAPPLRTQYF
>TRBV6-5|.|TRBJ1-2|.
TGTGCCAGCAGTTACCCCGGTCAGGGTGGCTACACCTTC
CASSYPGQGGYTF
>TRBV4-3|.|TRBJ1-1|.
TGCGCCAGCAGCCAACAGGGGCGAAGGACTGAAGCTTTCTTT
CASSQQGRRTEAFF
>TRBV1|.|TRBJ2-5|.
TGCACCAGCAGCCAACCGTTTTGGTCGGGAGAGACCCAGTACTTC
CTSSQPFWSGETQYF
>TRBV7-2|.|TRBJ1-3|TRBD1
TGTGCCAGCTCCCGGACAGGGGGCTTTGGAAACACCATATATTTT
CASSRTGGFGNTIYF
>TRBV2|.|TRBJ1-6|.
TGTGCCAGCAGAGCAACAGGGTTCGAGGGTCCCCTCCACTTT
CASRATGFEGPLHF
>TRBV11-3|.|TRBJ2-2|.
TGTGCCAGCAGCAGTTCAGGGGCCGGGGAGCTGTTTTTT
CASSSSGAGELFF
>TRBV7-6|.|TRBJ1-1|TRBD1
TGTGCCAGCAGCTCCATTCCGGGACAGAGTATGAACACTGAAGCTTTCTTT
CASSSIPGQSMNTEAFF
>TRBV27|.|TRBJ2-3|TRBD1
TGTGCCAGCAGTTCCCGGACAGGGGTGATCACAGATACGCAGTATTTT
CASSSRTGVITDTQYF
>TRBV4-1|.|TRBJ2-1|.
TGCGCCAGCAGCCAAGATAGCAAGCTCTACTCCTACAATGAGCAGTTCTTC
CASSQDSKLYSYNEQFF
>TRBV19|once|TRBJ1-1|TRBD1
TGTGCCAGTAGTCATCGGACAGGGGGGGAGAACACTGAAGCTTTCTTT
CASSHRTGGENTEAFF
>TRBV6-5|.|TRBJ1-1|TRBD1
TGTGCCAGCAGTCCATGGACAGGAGAGAACACTGAAGCTTTCTTT
CASSPWTGENTEAFF
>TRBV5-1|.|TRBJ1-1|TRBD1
TGCGCCAGCAGCTTACAGGGGGCAGGCACTGAAGCTTTCTTT
CASSLQGAGTEAFF
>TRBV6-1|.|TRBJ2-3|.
TGTGCCAGCAGCGGGGGACAGTTCACAGATACGCAGTATTTT
CASSGGQFTDTQYF
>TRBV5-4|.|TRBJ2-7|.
TGTGCCAGCAGCGGGGGGACCGGACTCTCGGTGTACGAGCAGTACTTC
CASSGGTGLSVYEQYF
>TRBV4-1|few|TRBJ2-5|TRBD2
TGCGCCAGCAGCCAAGATCTGGAGGCTAGCGGGGCTTTCTGGGAGACCCAGTACTTC
CASSQDLEASGAFWETQYF
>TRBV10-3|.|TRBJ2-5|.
TGTGCCATCAAGGCGGGATTACAAGAGACCCAGTACTTC
CAIKAGLQETQYF
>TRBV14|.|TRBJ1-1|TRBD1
TGTGCCAGCAGCCAATTTCCGACAGGGCCTGGGTCTGAAGCTTTCTTT
CASSQFPTGPGSEAFF
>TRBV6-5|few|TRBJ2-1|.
TGTGCCATTACTGGGAGCTCCTACAATGAGCAGTTCTTC
CAITGSSYNEQFF
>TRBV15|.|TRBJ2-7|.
TGTGCCACCCCCGGTGGGGCCGAGCAGTACTTC
CATPGGAEQYF
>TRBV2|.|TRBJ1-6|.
TGTGCCAGCAGCGTGGCCCTCGATAATTCACCCCTCCACTTT
CASSVALDNSPLHF